A single sample gave rise to the 27 T cell receptor beta chains below, sequenced in a study of blood T cell repertoires in COVID-19. The data were produced by immunoSEQ multiplex PCR, yet TCRdb's version contains in-frame clones alone and is incomplete. This table has more than 250,000 clones, about 80% appearing once. Input material: peripheral blood. The receptors come from a human donor in a cohort sampled during active COVID-19.

The gene calls are TRBV18 and TRBJ1-3; weak D call: TRBD1 (5 bases). This CDR3 has 16 amino acids. Trimming removed 1 base at V and 0 bases at J, with 10 bases between. Germline loops: CDR1 KGHSH, CDR2 LQKENI. The chain's CDR3 is CASSPQQVGSGNTIYF. For the CDR3, the DNA is TGTGCCAGCTCACCACAACAGGTGGGCTCTGGAAACACCATATATTTT.

The chain joins TRBV5-1 to TRBJ1-5; 12 positions agree with TRBD1. The CDR3 sequence is 16 residues long. Germline V gene data show CDR1 as SGHRS and CDR2 as YFSETQ. Trimming at V came to 5 bases and at J to 2 bases, leaving 5 bases not matched to a gene. This CDR3 is CASRLGTGGGNQPQHF. CDR3 sequence (DNA): TGCGCCAGCAGACTTGGGACAGGGGGCGGCAATCAGCCCCAGCATTTT.

The V call is TRBV28, the J call TRBJ1-2; 10 positions match TRBD1. The ends lost 5 bases at V and 3 bases at J; junction bases unmatched: 9. CDR1 is MDHEN, CDR2 SYDVKM, per germline. This CDR3 has 16 amino acids. The CDR3 spells CASSLGGGQGYYGYTF. Written as DNA, the CDR3 is TGTGCCAGCAGTCTCGGGGGGGGACAGGGGTACTATGGCTACACCTTC.

The V gene is TRBV10-2, the J gene TRBJ2-3; D is perhaps TRBD2 (6 bases). V was clipped by 2 bases and J by 7 bases, with 22 bases between them. The CDR3 contains 17 residues. Looked up from germline, CDR1 is WSHSY and CDR2 is SAAADI. Here the CDR3 reads CASSEVRARLVWYTQYF. DNA of the CDR3: TGCGCCAGCAGTGAGGTCCGCGCTAGACTAGTCTGGTATACGCAGTATTTT.

The chain uses TRBV19 and TRBJ1-5, with unresolved D. The V gene's germline CDR1 is LNHDA and CDR2 SQIVND (reference sequence). The CDR3 has 12 residues. The V end was cut by 10 bases, the J end by 6 bases, with 13 bases between. The CDR3: CATTTPPQPQHF. The CDR3 bases are TGTGCCACAACTACCCCCCCTCAGCCCCAGCATTTT.

The chain has TRBV4-3 and TRBJ2-1; 10 nucleotides match TRBD2. The CDR3 sequence is 17 residues long. V lost 0 bases and J lost 6; bases outside the gene matches: 8. Germline V gene sequence: CDR1 LGHNA, CDR2 YSLEER. This CDR3 reads CASSQDPSGGESNEQFF. The CDR3 nucleotides are TGCGCCAGCAGCCAAGATCCCAGCGGGGGGGAAAGCAATGAGCAGTTCTTC.

The V and J genes are TRBV7-8 and TRBJ1-5; 8 bases fit TRBD1. The CDR3 contains 14 residues. With V trimmed by 5 bases and J by 4 bases, 4 bases remained unmatched. Per the germline V gene, CDR1 is SGHVS and CDR2 is FQNEAQ. As DNA, the CDR3 is TGTGCCAGCAGCGTAGACAGGGGTAATCAGCCCCAGCATTTT. This gives the protein CASSVDRGNQPQHF. Combining the CDR3 with reference TRBV7-8 and TRBJ1-5 gives the whole variable domain GAGVSQSPRYKVAKRGQDVALRCDPISGHVSLFWYQQALGQGPEFLTYFQNEAQLDKSGLPSDRFFAERPEGSVSTLKIQRTQQEDSAVYLCASSVDRGNQPQHFGDGTRLSIL.

The V and J genes are TRBV6-1 and TRBJ2-1; the D is unclear. The CDR3 consists of 15 residues. The germline CDR1 and CDR2 sequences are MNHNS and SASEGT. V lost 1 base and J 9 bases, leaving 16 bases between the germline ends. In DNA, the CDR3 is TGTGCCAGCAGTGAAGGGAGTTTAAGGAGTGGTGAGCAGTTCTTC. Residues: CASSEGSLRSGEQFF.

This clone appeared a single time. The chain is built from TRBV28 and TRBJ2-5, with D possibly TRBD2 on 6 matching bases. V gave up 5 bases and J gave up 5 bases, with 21 bases separating them. The CDR3 has 16 amino acids. The germline V gene has CDR1 MDHEN and CDR2 SYDVKM. This chain's CDR3 is CASSQTSPAGIETQYF. The CDR3 DNA reads as TGTGCCAGCAGTCAGACTAGTCCGGCCGGTATTGAGACCCAGTACTTC.

The rearrangement uses TRBV5-1 and TRBJ2-7; 7 bases are a match to TRBD1. Germline assignment: CDR1 SGHRS and CDR2 YFSETQ. Trimming removed 3 bases from V and 2 bases from J; junction bases left unmatched: 5. This CDR3 has 14 residues. The CDR3 here is CASSSRQGAYEQYF. The CDR3 region has the DNA TGCGCCAGCAGCTCTAGACAGGGCGCCTACGAGCAGTACTTC.

This chain links TRBV6-2 or TRBV6-3 with TRBJ1-5, with D hard to call. V was clipped by 3 bases and J by 0 bases, with 12 bases between them. The CDR3 has 16 residues. The germline V gene encodes CDR1 MNHEY and CDR2 SVGEGT. In DNA form, the CDR3 reads TGTGCCAGCAGTTATTCTGTTGACAATAGCAATCAGCCCCAGCATTTT. It codes for CASSYSVDNSNQPQHF.

The chain combines TRBV4-1 with TRBJ2-4; D unclear. This CDR3 contains 13 residues. Trimming cost V 2 bases and J 8 bases, with 10 bases left between them. Germline V lookup: CDR1 MGHRA, CDR2 YSYEKL. This chain's CDR3 is CASSQSGADIQYF. The CDR3 nucleotides read TGCGCCAGCAGCCAATCTGGAGCCGACATTCAGTACTTC.

In this sample, this clone turned up a few times. The chain is built from TRBV28 and TRBJ2-7, with TRBD1 identical over 11 bases. J lost 7 bases, V lost 7 bases, and 6 bases had no gene match. The CDR3 is 13 residues long. Germline lookup yields CDR1 MDHEN and CDR2 SYDVKM. CDR3 nucleotides: TGTGCCAGCACTTGGACAGGGGGCTGGGAGCAGTACTTC. It codes for CASTWTGGWEQYF.

The gene calls are TRBV3-1 (or the pseudogene TRBV3-2) and TRBJ1-1, with 7 bases identical to TRBD1. V lost 5 bases, J lost 6 bases, and 6 bases stayed unmatched. Germline CDR1 is LGHDT and CDR2 is YNNKEL (reference sequence). The CDR3 is 13 residues long. The CDR3 DNA follows: TGTGCCAGCAGCTGGGGACAGTGGGCTGAAGCTTTCTTT. As protein: CASSWGQWAEAFF.

CDR3 DNA: TGCGCCAGCAGGCGGACAGGGTTCGAAGATACGCAGTATTTT. Translation gives CASRRTGFEDTQYF. The chain employs TRBV5-1 and TRBJ2-3, with TRBD1 matching 8 bases. V lost 5 bases and J lost 5; bases outside the gene matches: 7. This CDR3 has 14 residues. Germline V gene lookup returns CDR1 SGHRS and CDR2 YFSETQ.

This sequence joins TRBV6-1 and TRBJ2-7, with a tentative D call TRBD1 (5 bases). CDR1 is MNHNS and CDR2 is SASEGT in the germline V gene. The V end was cut by 1 base, the J end by 2 bases, with 9 bases between. CDR3 size: 14 residues. The DNA for the CDR3 is TGTGCCAGCAGTGAAGATCCAGGGCCCTACGAGCAGTACTTC. Translating it yields CASSEDPGPYEQYF.

The J gene is TRBJ1-4, the V gene TRBV11-1, with a weak D call TRBD1 (6 bases). The length of the CDR3 is 15 residues. Germline V gene lookup returns CDR1 SGHAT and CDR2 FQDESV (reference sequence). V shed 6 bases and J shed 7 bases, with 18 bases lying between them. The CDR3 protein is CASRDGQTGTEKLFF. DNA of the CDR3: TGTGCCAGCAGAGACGGACAGACCGGAACTGAAAAACTGTTTTTT.

The chain carries TRBV10-2 and TRBJ2-3, with 10 bases lining up with TRBD2. J was trimmed by 3 bases and V by 3 bases; bases with no gene match: 9. This CDR3 has 17 amino acids. Germline lookup yields CDR1 WSHSY and CDR2 SAAADI. The CDR3 sequence is CASSDLLAGVGTDTQYF. DNA for the CDR3: TGCGCCAGCAGTGACCTTCTAGCGGGAGTTGGGACAGATACGCAGTATTTT.

CDR3 region: CASSLESSVYSPLHF. The CDR3 DNA reads as TGTGCCAGCAGCTTAGAATCGTCAGTTTATTCACCCCTCCACTTT. The gene calls are TRBV11-2 and TRBJ1-6; D ambiguous. The V and J ends lost 0 bases and 8 bases respectively, with 11 bases between them. This CDR3 is 15 amino acids long. Per the germline V gene, CDR1 is SGHAT and CDR2 is FQNNGV.

The rearrangement joins TRBV5-1 to TRBJ1-2; 10 nucleotides match TRBD1. Trimming cost V 5 bases and J 2 bases; bases outside gene matches: 12. Germline values: CDR1 SGHRS, CDR2 YFSETQ. The CDR3 covers 17 residues. The DNA for the CDR3 is TGCGCCAGCAGTTCAGACCCGTGGACAGGGGGGAACTATGGCTACACCTTC. Translated, it gives CASSSDPWTGGNYGYTF.

The chain carries TRBV7-8 and TRBJ2-7, with 8 positions matching TRBD2. The trim removed 5 bases at V and 5 bases at J, leaving 5 bases unmatched. CDR1 and CDR2 (germline): SGHVS, FQNEAQ. This CDR3 region has 13 residues. As DNA, the CDR3 is TGTGCCAGCAGCACAAGCGGGAGTAACGAGCAGTACTTC. Encoded protein: CASSTSGSNEQYF.

The chain recombines TRBV11-3 with TRBJ2-2; possible D gene TRBD2, 5 bases. The germline V gene has CDR1 SGHNT and CDR2 YENEEA. Trimming removed 1 base at V and 6 bases at J, with 12 bases between. CDR3 length equals 15 residues. CDR3 amino acids: CASSLAPASPGELFF. CDR3 nucleotides: TGTGCCAGCAGCTTAGCCCCGGCTAGCCCCGGGGAGCTGTTTTTT.

A single count supports this clone. CDR3 protein: CASSDFGTGFYNEQFF. The CDR3 nucleotides are TGTGCCAGCAGTGACTTTGGGACAGGTTTCTACAATGAGCAGTTCTTC. The gene calls are TRBV6-1 and TRBJ2-1, with 8 bases matching TRBD1. Germline trimming cut 3 bases from V and 3 bases from J; bases unmatched to any gene: 7. Germline values: CDR1 MNHNS, CDR2 SASEGT. The CDR3 contains 16 residues.

The chain's CDR3 is CASSYTQGLSSEQYF. Here the CDR3 DNA reads TGTGCCAGCAGCTATACTCAGGGGTTGAGCTCCGAGCAGTACTTC. The chain has TRBV28 and TRBJ2-7; a weak D match, TRBD1 (6 bases). V lost 6 bases and J lost 6, with 21 bases in between. This CDR3 is built from 15 residues. The V gene's germline CDR1 is MDHEN and CDR2 SYDVKM.

The V and J genes are TRBV7-2 and TRBJ2-3, with 9 bases aligning to TRBD2. The trim removed 1 base at V and 4 bases at J, leaving 3 bases unmatched. CDR1 is SGHTA, CDR2 FQGNSA, per germline. CDR3 length: 15 amino acids. Here the CDR3 DNA reads TGTGCCAGCAGCTTAGTAGCGGGGGCTTCAGATACGCAGTATTTT. It yields the protein CASSLVAGASDTQYF. Variable domain in full (rest from reference TRBV7-2 and TRBJ2-3): GAGVSQSPSNKVTEKGKDVELRCDPISGHTALYWYRQSLGQGLEFLIYFQGNSAPDKSGLPSDRFSAERTGGSVSTLTIQRTQQEDSAVYLCASSLVAGASDTQYFGPGTRLTVL.

This chain links TRBV11-2 with TRBJ1-2; unclear D gene. Trimming left V 5 bases short and J 3 bases short, with 7 bases between. Germline lookup yields CDR1 SGHAT and CDR2 FQNNGV. The CDR3 totals 12 residues. The CDR3 DNA sequence: TGTGCCAGCAGCCTTCAGGACTATGGCTACACCTTC. Its protein is CASSLQDYGYTF.

This chain links TRBV5-1 with TRBJ1-6, with D unresolved. Germline lookup yields CDR1 SGHRS and CDR2 YFSETQ. The CDR3 spans 14 residues. Trimming cost V 0 bases and J 9 bases, with 10 bases left between them. The CDR3 is CASSLDLGGSPLHF. As DNA, the CDR3 is TGCGCCAGCAGCTTGGATCTAGGAGGTTCACCCCTCCACTTT.